Shown below are 15 T cell receptor beta chains from a single sample sequenced in a study of CD8 T cells in Susac syndrome (dated 2019 in TCRdb). The library was prepared using the immunoSEQ multiplex PCR assay. RNA was extracted with the RNeasy kit and roughly 0.5 to 1 ug was reverse transcribed using random hexamers. TCRdb applied fastp at Q25 and MiXCR to the public reads, then kept only in-frame beta chains. All rows with the same CDR3 protein become a single entry with the most common DNA and genes. Recorded for this sample are tens of thousands of distinct CDR3 sequences; 94% of them occurred a single time. The ten largest clones represent approximately 1% of the sample. The sample consisted of CD8+ T cells from PBMCs. The receptors were gathered from a human donor with Susac syndrome.

The genes are TRBV5-6 and TRBJ2-2; no reliable D call. V was clipped by 6 bases and J by 6 bases, with 12 bases between them. This CDR3 has 13 amino acids. From germline, CDR1 is SGHDT and CDR2 YYEEEE. This CDR3 reads CASTPSLAGELFF. The CDR3 nucleotides read TGTGCCAGCACCCCCTCGTTGGCCGGGGAGCTGTTTTTT. The variable domain in full, with the rest retrieved from reference TRBV5-6 and TRBJ2-2, is DAGVTQSPTHLIKTRGQQVTLRCSPKSGHDTVSWYQQALGQGPQFIFQYYEEEERQRGNFPDRFSGHQFPNYSSELNVNALLLGDSALYLCASTPSLAGELFFGEGSRLTVL.

V and J are TRBV19 and TRBJ1-2, with 7 bases matching TRBD1. V gave up 3 bases and J gave up 5 bases; unmatched junction bases: 3. This CDR3 has 13 residues. Germline CDR1 LNHDA, CDR2 SQIVND (reference sequence). CDR3 DNA: TGTGCCAGTAGTATGGGGACAGCGTATGGCTACACCTTC. Translated: CASSMGTAYGYTF.

This rearrangement joins TRBV2 to TRBJ1-1; a possible D gene is TRBD1 (5 bases). CDR1 and CDR2 from the germline V gene are SNHLY and FYNNEI. Trimming left V 6 bases short and J 1 base short, with 9 bases between. The CDR3 loop spans 13 amino acids. The CDR3 is CASRADTNTEAFF. As DNA, the CDR3 is TGTGCCAGCAGAGCGGACACGAACACTGAAGCTTTCTTT.

The chain uses TRBV12-3 or TRBV12-4 and TRBJ2-2; D might be TRBD2 (6 bases). V lost 0 bases and J 4 bases, leaving 9 bases between the germline ends. This CDR3 contains 15 residues. The CDR3 spells CASSLAGGVTGELFF. CDR3 DNA: TGTGCCAGCAGTTTAGCGGGAGGTGTCACCGGGGAGCTGTTTTTT.

J is TRBJ2-2 and V is TRBV4-3; tentatively, D is TRBD1 or TRBD2 (5 bases each). The CDR3 length is 13 residues. The ends were cut back, 1 base at V and 6 bases at J, with 6 bases in the middle. Germline V gene data show CDR1 as LGHNA and CDR2 as YSLEER. CDR3 protein: CASSQGDAGELFF. The CDR3 DNA follows: TGCGCCAGCAGCCAAGGGGACGCCGGGGAGCTGTTTTTT.

The chain combines TRBV4-2 with TRBJ2-1; D might be TRBD2 (5 bases). Trimming stripped 3 bases from V and 6 bases from J, with 9 bases between. The CDR3 runs 13 residues. Germline CDR1 reads LGHNA; CDR2 reads YNFKEQ. CDR3 amino acids: CASSHPEGNEQFF. CDR3 bases: TGTGCCAGCAGCCACCCCGAGGGCAATGAGCAGTTCTTC.

The rearrangement uses TRBV5-1 and TRBJ1-3; no firm D call. Per the germline V gene, CDR1 is SGHRS and CDR2 is YFSETQ. The V end lost 2 bases, the J end lost 3 bases, and 6 bases lay between the germline ends. The length of the CDR3 is 13 residues. The CDR3 region is CASSFALGNTIYF. The DNA of the CDR3 is TGCGCCAGCAGCTTCGCCCTTGGAAACACCATATATTTT.

The chain uses TRBV14 and TRBJ2-1, with 11 bases lining up with TRBD1. CDR1 is SGHDN and CDR2 is FVKESK in the germline V gene. This CDR3 has 16 residues. With V trimmed by 2 bases and J by 5 bases, 5 bases remained unmatched. Here the CDR3 reads CASSQYPGQGDNEQFF. The CDR3 DNA is TGTGCCAGCAGCCAATACCCGGGACAGGGGGACAATGAGCAGTTCTTC.

This sequence joins TRBV30 and TRBJ2-3; D might be TRBD2 (6 bases). The CDR3 runs 13 residues. V lost 1 base and J lost 2, with 7 bases in between. Germline values: CDR1 GTSNPN, CDR2 SVGIG (reference sequence). This CDR3 reads CAWSADYTDTQYF. The CDR3 DNA follows: TGTGCCTGGAGTGCGGACTACACAGATACGCAGTATTTT.

This chain links TRBV3-1 with TRBJ2-7, with 10 nucleotides matching TRBD1. CDR3 length: 15 residues. Germline CDR1 LGHDT, CDR2 YNNKEL (reference sequence). Trimming removed 4 bases from V and 6 bases from J; junction bases left unmatched: 9. As DNA, the CDR3 is TGTGCCAGCAGCCCCACCCTAGGACAGGGGGGCGAGCAGTACTTC. This codes for CASSPTLGQGGEQYF.

The chain joins TRBV28 to TRBJ1-5, with D uncertain. Trimming took 4 bases from V and 5 from J, leaving 6 bases between them. Looked up from germline, CDR1 is MDHEN and CDR2 is SYDVKM. The CDR3 length is 12 residues. CDR3 DNA: TGTGCCAGCAGTTCTCGTTATCAGCCCCAGCATTTT. This encodes CASSSRYQPQHF.

The chain combines TRBV3-1 with TRBJ2-7; TRBD2 matches at 10 bases. This CDR3 is built from 14 residues. Per germline, CDR1 LGHDT and CDR2 YNNKEL (reference sequence). V gave up 4 bases and J gave up 2 bases; unmatched junction bases: 2. The CDR3, as DNA: TGTGCCAGCAGCCGGACTAGCGGCACCTACGAGCAGTACTTC. Its translation is CASSRTSGTYEQYF.

The CDR3 loop is CASSQTQGGENSNTEAFF. As DNA, the CDR3 is TGCGCCAGCAGTCAAACGCAGGGCGGGGAGAATTCGAACACTGAAGCTTTCTTT. This chain joins TRBV23-1 and TRBJ1-1; possible D gene TRBD1, 5 bases. TRBV23-1 is noted as an ORF with a role that remains uncertain. V shed 2 bases and J shed 1 base, with 20 bases lying between them. The CDR3 sequence is 18 residues long.

CDR3 DNA sequence: TGTGCCAGCAGTCCCGGGGGCATGAACACTGAAGCTTTCTTT. This gives the protein CASSPGGMNTEAFF. This chain links TRBV28 with TRBJ1-1, with D perhaps TRBD1 (6 bases). Trimming cost V 5 bases and J 0 bases, with 10 bases left between them. Germline values: CDR1 MDHEN, CDR2 SYDVKM. This CDR3 is 14 amino acids long.

The V gene is TRBV5-1, the J gene TRBJ2-7, with D tentatively TRBD1 (5 bases). The CDR3 runs to 14 residues. V dropped 2 bases and J dropped 3 bases, with 12 bases sitting between them. Germline-derived CDR1 and CDR2 are SGHRS and YFSETQ. The CDR3 region is CASSLLQQGYEQYF. The CDR3 nucleotides read TGCGCCAGCAGCTTATTACAGCAGGGCTACGAGCAGTACTTC.